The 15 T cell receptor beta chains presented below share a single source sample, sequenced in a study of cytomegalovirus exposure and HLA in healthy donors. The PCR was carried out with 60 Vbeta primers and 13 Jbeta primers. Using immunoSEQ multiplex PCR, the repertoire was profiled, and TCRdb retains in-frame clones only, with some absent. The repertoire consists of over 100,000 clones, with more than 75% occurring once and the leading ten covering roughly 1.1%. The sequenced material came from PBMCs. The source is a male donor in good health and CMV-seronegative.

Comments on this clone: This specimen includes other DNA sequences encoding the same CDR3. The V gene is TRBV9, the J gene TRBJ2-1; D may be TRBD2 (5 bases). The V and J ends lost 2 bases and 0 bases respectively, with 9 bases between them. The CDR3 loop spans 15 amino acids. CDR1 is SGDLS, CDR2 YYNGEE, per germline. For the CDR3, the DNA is TGTGCCAGCAGCGTGAGTGGGAGCTCCTACAATGAGCAGTTCTTC. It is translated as CASSVSGSSYNEQFF.

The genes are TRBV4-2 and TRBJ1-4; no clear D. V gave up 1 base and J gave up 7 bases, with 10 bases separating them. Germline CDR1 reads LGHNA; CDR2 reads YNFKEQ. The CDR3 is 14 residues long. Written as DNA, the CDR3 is TGTGCCAGCAGCCAAGGCGTACCTGGTGAAAAACTGTTTTTT. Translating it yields CASSQGVPGEKLFF.

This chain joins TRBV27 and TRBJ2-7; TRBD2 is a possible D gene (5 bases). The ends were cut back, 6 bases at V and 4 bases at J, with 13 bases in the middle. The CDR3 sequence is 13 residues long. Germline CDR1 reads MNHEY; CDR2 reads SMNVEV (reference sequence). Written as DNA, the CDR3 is TGTGCCAGCAGATCACCGGGAAGGTACGAGCAGTACTTC. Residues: CASRSPGRYEQYF.

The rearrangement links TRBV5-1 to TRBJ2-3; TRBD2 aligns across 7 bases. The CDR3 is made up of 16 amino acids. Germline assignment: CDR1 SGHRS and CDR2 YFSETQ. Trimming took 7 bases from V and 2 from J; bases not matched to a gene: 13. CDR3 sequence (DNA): TGCGCCAGCTCCGAATCTAGCGGCCCCCCCACAGATACGCAGTATTTT. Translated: CASSESSGPPTDTQYF.

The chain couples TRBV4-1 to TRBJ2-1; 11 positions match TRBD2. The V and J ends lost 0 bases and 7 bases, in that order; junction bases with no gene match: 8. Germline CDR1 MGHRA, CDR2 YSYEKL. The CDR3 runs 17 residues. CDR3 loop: CASSQEWSSGGLNEQFF. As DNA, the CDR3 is TGCGCCAGCAGCCAAGAATGGTCTAGCGGGGGGCTGAATGAGCAGTTCTTC.

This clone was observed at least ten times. This CDR3 is CASSLRSAEGVGFF. Here the CDR3 DNA reads TGTGCCAGCAGCTTGAGGTCTGCCGAGGGGGTGGGGTTCTTC. This chain joins TRBV5-5 and TRBJ2-1; D is possibly TRBD1 (6 bases). This CDR3 has 14 residues. The germline V gene encodes CDR1 SGHKS and CDR2 YYEKEE (reference sequence). The germline V and J ends were trimmed by 1 base and 15 bases, with 20 bases remaining between them.

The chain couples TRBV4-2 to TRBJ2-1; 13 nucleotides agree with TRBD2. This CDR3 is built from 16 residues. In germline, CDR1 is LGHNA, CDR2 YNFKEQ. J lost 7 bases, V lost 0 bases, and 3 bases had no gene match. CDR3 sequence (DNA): TGTGCCAGCAGCCAAGACGGGACTAGCGGGGTGAATGAGCAGTTCTTC. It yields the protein CASSQDGTSGVNEQFF.

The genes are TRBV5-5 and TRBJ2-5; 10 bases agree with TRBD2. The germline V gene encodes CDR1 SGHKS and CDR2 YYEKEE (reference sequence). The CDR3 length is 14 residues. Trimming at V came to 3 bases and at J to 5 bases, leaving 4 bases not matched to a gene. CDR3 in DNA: TGTGCCAGCAGCTCCTTGACTAGCGGGGAGACCCAGTACTTC. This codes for CASSSLTSGETQYF.

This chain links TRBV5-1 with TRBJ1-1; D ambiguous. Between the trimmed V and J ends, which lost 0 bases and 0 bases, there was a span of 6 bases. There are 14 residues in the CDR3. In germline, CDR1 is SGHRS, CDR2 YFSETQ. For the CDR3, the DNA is TGCGCCAGCAGCTTGGAACGGGTGAACACTGAAGCTTTCTTT. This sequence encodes CASSLERVNTEAFF. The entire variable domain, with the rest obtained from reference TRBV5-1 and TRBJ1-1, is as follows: KAGVTQTPRYLIKTRGQQVTLSCSPISGHRSVSWYQQTPGQGLQFLFEYFSETQRNKGNFPGRFSGRQFSNSRSEMNVSTLELGDSALYLCASSLERVNTEAFFGQGTRLTVV.

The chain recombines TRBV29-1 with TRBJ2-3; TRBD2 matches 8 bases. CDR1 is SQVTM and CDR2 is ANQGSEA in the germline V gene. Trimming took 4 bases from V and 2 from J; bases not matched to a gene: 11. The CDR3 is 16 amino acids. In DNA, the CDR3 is TGCAGCGTTGGAGGGGTAGCGGGGCCTACCACAGATACGCAGTATTTT. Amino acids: CSVGGVAGPTTDTQYF.

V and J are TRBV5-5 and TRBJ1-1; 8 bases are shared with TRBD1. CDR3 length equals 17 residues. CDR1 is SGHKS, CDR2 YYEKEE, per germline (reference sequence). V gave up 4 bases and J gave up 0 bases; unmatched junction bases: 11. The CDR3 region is CASSNQYRGTLNTEAFF. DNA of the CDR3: TGTGCCAGCAGCAATCAATACAGGGGGACCCTGAACACTGAAGCTTTCTTT.

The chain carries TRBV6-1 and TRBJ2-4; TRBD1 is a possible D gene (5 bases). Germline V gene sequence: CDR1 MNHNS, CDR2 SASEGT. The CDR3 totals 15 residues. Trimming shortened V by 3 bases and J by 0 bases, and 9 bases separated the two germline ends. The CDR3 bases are TGTGCCAGCAGTGACCCAGGGCTAGCCAAAAACATTCAGTACTTC. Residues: CASSDPGLAKNIQYF.

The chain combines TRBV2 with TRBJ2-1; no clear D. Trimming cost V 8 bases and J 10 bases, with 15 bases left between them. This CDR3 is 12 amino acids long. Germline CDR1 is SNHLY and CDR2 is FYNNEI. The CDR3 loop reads CASYRPVQEQFF. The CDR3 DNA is TGTGCCAGCTACAGACCAGTCCAGGAGCAGTTCTTC.

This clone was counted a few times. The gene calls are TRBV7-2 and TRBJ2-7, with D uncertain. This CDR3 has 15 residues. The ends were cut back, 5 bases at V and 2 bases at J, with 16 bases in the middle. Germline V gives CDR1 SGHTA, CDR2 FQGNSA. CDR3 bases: TGTGCCAGCAGCCCGGAGCCCGGCCGACCCTACGAGCAGTACTTC. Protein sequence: CASSPEPGRPYEQYF.

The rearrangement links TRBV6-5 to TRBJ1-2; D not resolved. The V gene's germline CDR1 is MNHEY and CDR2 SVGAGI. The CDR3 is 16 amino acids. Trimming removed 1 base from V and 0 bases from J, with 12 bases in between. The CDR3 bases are TGTGCCAGCAGTTACTTGAGTCGGGGATCTAACTATGGCTACACCTTC. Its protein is CASSYLSRGSNYGYTF.